This T cell receptor beta chain emerged from a study of T cells in Graves' hyperthyroidism and ophthalmopathy (dated by TCRdb to between 2018 and 2021). About the full investigation: Peripheral blood was collected at initial diagnosis, before any treatment. TCR V-J signatures able to tell the groups apart were searched for in a discovery cohort of 100 or so patients, of whom about 40 had Graves' ophthalmopathy and roughly 58 had stable Graves' hyperthyroidism. Whether ophthalmopathy could be predicted prospectively was tested in an independent validation cohort made up of under 20 hyperthyroidism patients plus 17 patients who later progressed to ophthalmopathy. The 100 discovery patients were divided at random into training and test sets in a 7:3 ratio. The study also compared thyroid tissue and blood T-cell repertoires from roughly six Graves' hyperthyroidism patients. After blood sampling, hyperthyroidism patients were treated with methimazole at a starting dose of 30 mg daily, and ophthalmopathy patients were treated with high-dose intravenous methylprednisolone. The paper describes TCR Vbeta CDR3 sequencing of 135 peripheral blood samples, made up of roughly 40 ophthalmopathy patients, more than 70 hyperthyroidism patients and 17 progressor patients.

Beyond this particular receptor, the publication reports: Most expanded thyroid clonotypes (frequency above 0.001) were also found in blood, which suggests that blood repertoires may mirror thyroid immune responses. In validation, progression to ophthalmopathy was predicted by the model with 55% to 71% sensitivity and 72% to 85% specificity, a median of approximately 6.5 months before onset. Sample size was not statistically predetermined, and investigators were not blinded to group allocation. Ophthalmopathy was separated from stable hyperthyroidism by a 13 V-J signature model, with roughly 88% sensitivity and about 84% specificity obtained in cross-validation and 80%/75% obtained in testing.

This clonotype was seen a few times. Its target antigen remains unknown. Base-call qualities are not available, and no considerably larger clone is one nucleotide away. Stable Graves' hyperthyroidism was defined as no progression to ophthalmopathy during 18 months of follow-up. Hyperthyroidism patients were aged 18 to 65 years and newly diagnosed, with disease duration of less than 2 months. Exclusion was applied to patients with uncontrolled infections, other autoimmune diseases, pregnancy or lactation. Diagnoses were based on clinical symptoms, serum thyroxine and TRAb, thyroid ultrasound and orbital computed tomography. PBMCs were separated from about 10 ml of fresh peripheral blood using Ficoll-Paque density gradient centrifugation. Trizol reagent was used to extract total RNA, and RNA quality was then checked on an Agilent 2100 Bioanalyzer. V lost 1 base and J lost 3 bases, and the count of bases not matched to a germline gene is 5. The CDR3 measures 15 amino acids from cysteine to phenylalanine. Kept here is only the CDR3 DNA, which spans 45 bases and is read in frame from base 1.

The TCR beta CDR3 regions were amplified from RNA transcripts. The first round of RT-PCR for the TCR CDR3 was performed with the HTBI primer set and the Qiagen OneStep RT-PCR kit. The libraries were constructed in a second round of multiplex PCR and then size-selected and purified. Paired-end sequencing of the libraries was performed with 100 bp reads on an Illumina HiSeq2000. The original methods were these. SOAPnuke was used to process the raw data, with reads discarded if the reads contained adapters or uncalled bases, had a mean Phred below 15, or lacked an exact constant-primer or identifier match. COPE v1.2.5 was used to merge the high-quality paired reads, and each unique nucleotide sequence was defined as a clonotype. Clonotypes were aligned to IMGT TRBV, TRBD and TRBJ reference segments using MiTCR v1.1. The analysis included only V-J combinations with a frequency above 0.0001, which together covered 99.2% of the repertoires. The TCS score was defined as F50 (clonal expansion) divided by E x V (chaos), with BLOSUM62-based TCRdist calculated between CDR3 peptides within each V-J. Welch's t-statistics and random forest reduced several hundred V-J features to about 12, which were used in a naive Bayes classifier (R e1071). TCRdb's own reprocessing of the public reads used fastp at Q25 and MiXCR and kept productive beta chains. A single entry per CDR3 protein holds the most common genes and DNA from its merged rows. None of the V and J calls come from the authors' own analysis; TCRdb made them. This sample gives about 400,000 distinct CDR3 sequences in total; 25% of them show up just once. The ten largest clones capture around 70% of the sample.

Sequenced material: blood. This clonotype was obtained from a middle-aged man with Graves' hyperthyroidism. The chain was built from TRBV12-3 or TRBV12-4 and TRBJ2-7; 8 central bases correspond to TRBD1. The nucleotides are TGTGCCAGCAGTTTAGGGGCAGGGGGCTACTACGAGCAGTACTTC. Its coded protein is CASSLGAGGYYEQYF.